Listed here is a single T cell receptor beta chain. Its antigen is not yet known. Base qualities are missing; no much larger clone stands one base away. TCRbeta CDR3 regions were amplified from genomic DNA by means of the immunoSEQ Assay, a bias-controlled multiplex PCR. Per the authors' processing: The number of nucleated cells in each sample was estimated by amplification of reference gene primers within the assay. Sequence reads were collapsed and filtered to measure the absolute abundance of every unique TCRbeta CDR3 rearrangement. For each sample, productive Simpson clonality was calculated as the square root of Simpson's diversity index over productive rearrangements. The table comes from immuneACCESS by way of TCRdb, which keeps in-frame sequences with V and J called. Part of the clones is missing from these tables; in studies checked, under half for an unresolved V gene and the rest for unknown reasons. For V, J and clone size, that table is used; D and trimming come from the DNA. The sample table records roughly 120,000 clones; about 90% of these occur just once. The ten largest clones take up more than 25% of the sample.

Collaborating institutions collected whole blood in K2EDTA tubes following their own protocols. For TCRbeta analysis, collaborators shipped samples in one of three forms: frozen whole blood, isolated PBMCs, or DNA extracted from either of those sample types. The data were taken from a study of blood T cell repertoires in COVID-19 (TCRdb year 2020). At the level of the whole study: Samples from collaborators originated in the United States, Italy and Spain and spanned both the acute and convalescent phases of COVID-19. The prospective study material was composed of cDNA or gDNA derived from T cells, B-cell-depleted T cells, or PBMCs. Subjects who had been exposed to COVID-19, were actively infected with it, or had recovered from it provided the deeply sampled blood TCRbeta repertoires that made up the dataset. A freely available public database, intended as a resource for researchers studying the immune response to SARS-CoV-2, is where the repertoires were released. The samples were drawn from two sources: the first 160 participants of the ongoing ImmuneRACE study, and 1,254 subjects contributed by 6 global collaborators. Sample metadata almost always included a de-identified subject ID, COVID-19 status, age in years and sex. HLA class I and class II types, where available, came from metadata supplied by the sample provider rather than from assay-based typing.

What the research found in general, with its limitations: How much clinical and demographic metadata was included differed by source and by participant, and the metadata was provided uncurated.

Taken from the germline V gene, the CDR1 and CDR2 loops are SGHRS and YFSETQ. V is pared back by 3 bases and J by 6 bases, with 15 bases lying between the germline termini. The CDR3 runs 14 amino acids, cysteine and phenylalanine included. Only the CDR3 DNA stays, 42 bases, in frame from base 1. The origin of this receptor is a woman aged 65 to 85 with acute or convalescent COVID-19. Here the chain combines TRBV5-1 and TRBJ1-1; matching of 6 bases hints at TRBD1 as the D gene. Sequencing was performed on peripheral blood. The encoded CDR3 is CASSSPDSNAEAFF. The sequence in DNA is TGCGCCAGCAGCTCCCCGGACAGCAACGCTGAAGCTTTCTTT.